This entry is about one TCR beta chain. PCR primers comprised 60 Vbeta and 13 Jbeta primers. Produced via immunoSEQ multiplex PCR; TCRdb's table is partial and in-frame only. This table holds some 110,000 clones, 71% found once. The entry originates in a study of cytomegalovirus exposure and HLA in healthy donors. The material sequenced was PBMCs. The receptor was isolated from a female donor in good health and CMV-seronegative.

In DNA, the CDR3 is TGTGCCAGCAGCGTAGGTGGCGGGAGTGAAGATACGCAGTATTTT. Translated: CASSVGGGSEDTQYF. V is TRBV9 and J is TRBJ2-3; 7 bases align to TRBD2. Germline loops: CDR1 SGDLS, CDR2 YYNGEE. With 0 bases clipped from V and 5 bases from J, the junction kept 6 bases outside the gene matches. The CDR3 is 15 residues long. The full variable domain, in which reference TRBV9 and TRBJ2-3 provide the parts outside the CDR3, is DSGVTQTPKHLITATGQRVTLRCSPRSGDLSVYWYQQSLDQGLQFLIQYYNGEERAKGNILERFSAQQFPDLHSELNLSSLELGDSALYFCASSVGGGSEDTQYFGPGTRLTVL.